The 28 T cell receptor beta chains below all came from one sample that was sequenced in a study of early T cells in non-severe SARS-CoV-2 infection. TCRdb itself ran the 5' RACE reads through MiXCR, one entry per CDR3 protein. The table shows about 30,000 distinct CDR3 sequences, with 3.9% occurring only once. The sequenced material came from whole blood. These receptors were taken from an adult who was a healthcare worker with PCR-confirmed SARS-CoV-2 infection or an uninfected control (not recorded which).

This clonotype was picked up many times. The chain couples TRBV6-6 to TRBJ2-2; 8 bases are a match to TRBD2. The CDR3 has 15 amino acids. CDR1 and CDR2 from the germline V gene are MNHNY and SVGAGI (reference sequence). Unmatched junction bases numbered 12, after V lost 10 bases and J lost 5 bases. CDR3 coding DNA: TGTGCCATCAGCGCCGGACTAGCTCTAACCGGGGAGCTGTTTTTT. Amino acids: CAISAGLALTGELFF.

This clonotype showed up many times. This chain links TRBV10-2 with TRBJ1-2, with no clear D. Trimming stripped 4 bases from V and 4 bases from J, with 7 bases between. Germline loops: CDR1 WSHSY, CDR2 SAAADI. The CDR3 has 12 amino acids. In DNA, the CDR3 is TGCGCCAGCAGTGGGGAGGTCTATGGCTACACCTTC. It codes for CASSGEVYGYTF.

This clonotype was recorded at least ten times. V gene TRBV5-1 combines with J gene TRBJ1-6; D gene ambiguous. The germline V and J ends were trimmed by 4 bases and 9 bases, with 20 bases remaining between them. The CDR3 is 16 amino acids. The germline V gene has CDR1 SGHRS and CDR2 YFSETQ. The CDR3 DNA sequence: TGCGCCAGCAGCCCGGATGGACCCCGCCGGGGTTCACCCCTCCACTTT. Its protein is CASSPDGPRRGSPLHF.

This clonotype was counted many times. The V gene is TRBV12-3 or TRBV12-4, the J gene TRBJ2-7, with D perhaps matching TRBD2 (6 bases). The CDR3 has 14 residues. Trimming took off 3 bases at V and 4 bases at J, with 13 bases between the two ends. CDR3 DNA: TGTGCCAGCAGTTTTGGAGGGGAAGGGTACGAGCAGTACTTC. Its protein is CASSFGGEGYEQYF.

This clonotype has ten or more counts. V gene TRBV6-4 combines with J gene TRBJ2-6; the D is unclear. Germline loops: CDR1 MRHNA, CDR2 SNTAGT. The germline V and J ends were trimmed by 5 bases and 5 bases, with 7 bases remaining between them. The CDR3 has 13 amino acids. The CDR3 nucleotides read TGTGCCAGCAGTTTGCACTGGGCCAACGTCCTGACTTTC. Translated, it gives CASSLHWANVLTF.

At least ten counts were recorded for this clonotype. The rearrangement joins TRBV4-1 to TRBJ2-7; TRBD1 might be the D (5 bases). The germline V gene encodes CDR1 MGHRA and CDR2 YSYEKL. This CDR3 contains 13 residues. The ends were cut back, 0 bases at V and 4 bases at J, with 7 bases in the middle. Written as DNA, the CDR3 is TGCGCCAGCAGCCAAGAGACAGAGTACGAGCAGTACTTC. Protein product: CASSQETEYEQYF.

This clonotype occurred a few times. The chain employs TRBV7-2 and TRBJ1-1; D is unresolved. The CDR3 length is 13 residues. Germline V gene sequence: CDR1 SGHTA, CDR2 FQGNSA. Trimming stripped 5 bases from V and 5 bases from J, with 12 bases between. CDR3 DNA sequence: TGTGCCAGCAGCATTACCCCCACTACTGAAGCTTTCTTT. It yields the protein CASSITPTTEAFF.

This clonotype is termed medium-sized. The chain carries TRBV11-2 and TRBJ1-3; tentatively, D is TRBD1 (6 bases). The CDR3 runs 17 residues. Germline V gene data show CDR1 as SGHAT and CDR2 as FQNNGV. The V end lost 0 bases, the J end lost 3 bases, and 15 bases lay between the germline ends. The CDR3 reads CASSLDLEVTGGNTIYF. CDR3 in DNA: TGTGCCAGCAGCTTAGACTTGGAGGTGACAGGTGGAAACACCATATATTTT.

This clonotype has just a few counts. The CDR3 loop reads CSLRVGGLGNEQFF. CDR3 nucleotides: TGCAGCCTCCGCGTGGGGGGCCTGGGGAATGAGCAGTTCTTC. J is TRBJ2-1 and V is TRBV29-1; D is tentatively TRBD1 or TRBD2 (6 bases each). There are 14 residues in the CDR3. Deletions cut 8 bases from V and 7 bases from J, with 21 bases between. From germline, CDR1 is SQVTM and CDR2 ANQGSEA.

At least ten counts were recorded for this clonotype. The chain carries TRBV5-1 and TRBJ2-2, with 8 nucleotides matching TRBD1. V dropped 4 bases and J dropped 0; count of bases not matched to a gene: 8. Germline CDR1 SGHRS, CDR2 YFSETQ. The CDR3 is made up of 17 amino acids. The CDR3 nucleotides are TGCGCCAGCAGCACCGGACAGGGCCTCGCGAACACCGGGGAGCTGTTTTTT. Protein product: CASSTGQGLANTGELFF.

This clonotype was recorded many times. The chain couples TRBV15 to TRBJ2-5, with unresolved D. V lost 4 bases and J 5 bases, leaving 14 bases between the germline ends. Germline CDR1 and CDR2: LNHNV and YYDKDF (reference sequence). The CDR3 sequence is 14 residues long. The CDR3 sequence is CATSTSGLWETQYF. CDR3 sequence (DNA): TGTGCCACCAGCACGTCCGGCCTGTGGGAGACCCAGTACTTC. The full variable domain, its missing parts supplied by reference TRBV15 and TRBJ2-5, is DAMVIQNPRYQVTQFGKPVTLSCSQTLNHNVMYWYQQKSSQAPKLLFHYYDKDFNNEADTPDNFQSRRPNTSFCFLDIRSPGLGDTAMYLCATSTSGLWETQYFGPGTRLLVL.

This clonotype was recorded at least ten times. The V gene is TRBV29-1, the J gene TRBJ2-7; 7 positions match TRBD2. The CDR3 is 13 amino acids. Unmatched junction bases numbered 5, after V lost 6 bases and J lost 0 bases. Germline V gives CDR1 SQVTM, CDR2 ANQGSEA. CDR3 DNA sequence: TGCAGCGTAGCGGGGCTGCACTCCTACGAGCAGTACTTC. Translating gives CSVAGLHSYEQYF.

CDR3 residues: CASSPTSGAFGGELFF. CDR3 in DNA: TGTGCCAGCTCCCCGACTAGCGGGGCCTTCGGCGGGGAGCTGTTTTTT. The chain employs TRBV6-1 and TRBJ2-2; 11 bases are shared with TRBD2. The CDR3 loop spans 16 amino acids. Germline trimming cut 8 bases from V and 7 bases from J; bases unmatched to any gene: 12. CDR1 is MNHNS and CDR2 is SASEGT in the germline V gene.

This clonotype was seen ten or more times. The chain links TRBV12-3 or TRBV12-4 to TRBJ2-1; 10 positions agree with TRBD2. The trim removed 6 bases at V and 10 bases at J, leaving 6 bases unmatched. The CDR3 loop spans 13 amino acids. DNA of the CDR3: TGTGCCAGCAGCAAACTAGCGGGACAGGAGCAGTTCTTC. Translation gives CASSKLAGQEQFF.

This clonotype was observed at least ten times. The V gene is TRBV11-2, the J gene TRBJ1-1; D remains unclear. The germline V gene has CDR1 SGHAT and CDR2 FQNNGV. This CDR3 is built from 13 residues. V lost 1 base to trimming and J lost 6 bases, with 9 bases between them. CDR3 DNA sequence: TGTGCCAGCAGCTTAGCTTCCTTCTCTGAAGCTTTCTTT. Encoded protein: CASSLASFSEAFF.

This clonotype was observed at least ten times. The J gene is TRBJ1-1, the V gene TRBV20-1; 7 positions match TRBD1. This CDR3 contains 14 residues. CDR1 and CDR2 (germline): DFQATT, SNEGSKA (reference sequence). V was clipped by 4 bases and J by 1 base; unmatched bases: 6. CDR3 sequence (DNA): TGCAGTGCTAACTCGGGACAGACGAACACTGAAGCTTTCTTT. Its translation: CSANSGQTNTEAFF.

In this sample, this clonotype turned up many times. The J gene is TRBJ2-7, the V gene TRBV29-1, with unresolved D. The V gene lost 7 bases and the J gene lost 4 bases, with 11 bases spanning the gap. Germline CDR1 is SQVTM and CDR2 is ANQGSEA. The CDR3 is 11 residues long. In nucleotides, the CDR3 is TGCAGCGGTATACTGGGGTACGAGCAGTACTTC. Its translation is CSGILGYEQYF.

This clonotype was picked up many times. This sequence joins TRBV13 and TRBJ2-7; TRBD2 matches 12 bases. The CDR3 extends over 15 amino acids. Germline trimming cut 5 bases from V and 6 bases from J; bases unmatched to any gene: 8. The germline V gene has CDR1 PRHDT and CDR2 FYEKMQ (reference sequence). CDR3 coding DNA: TGTGCCAGCAGCCACCAGGGACTAGCGGGCTTCGAGCAGTACTTC. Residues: CASSHQGLAGFEQYF.

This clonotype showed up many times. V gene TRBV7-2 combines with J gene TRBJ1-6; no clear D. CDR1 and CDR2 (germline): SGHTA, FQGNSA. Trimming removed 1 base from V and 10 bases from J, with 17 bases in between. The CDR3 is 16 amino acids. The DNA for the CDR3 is TGTGCCAGCAGCTTAGTGCGCCCCTCCTTGGACTCACCCCTCCACTTT. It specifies CASSLVRPSLDSPLHF.

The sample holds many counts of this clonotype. Here the CDR3 reads CASSQVDSEQYF. In DNA, the CDR3 is TGTGCCAGCAGCCAAGTGGACTCCGAGCAGTACTTC. This chain uses TRBV3-1 with TRBJ2-7; a possible D gene is TRBD2 (5 bases). Trimming removed 1 base at V and 6 bases at J, with 7 bases between. CDR1 and CDR2 from the germline V gene are LGHDT and YNNKEL (reference sequence). The CDR3 spans 12 residues.

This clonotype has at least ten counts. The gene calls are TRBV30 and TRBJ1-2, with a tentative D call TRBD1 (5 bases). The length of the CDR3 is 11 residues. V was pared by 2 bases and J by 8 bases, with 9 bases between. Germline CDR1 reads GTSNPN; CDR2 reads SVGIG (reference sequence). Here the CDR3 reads CAWSKGIGYTF. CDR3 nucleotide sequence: TGTGCCTGGAGTAAGGGGATCGGCTACACCTTC.

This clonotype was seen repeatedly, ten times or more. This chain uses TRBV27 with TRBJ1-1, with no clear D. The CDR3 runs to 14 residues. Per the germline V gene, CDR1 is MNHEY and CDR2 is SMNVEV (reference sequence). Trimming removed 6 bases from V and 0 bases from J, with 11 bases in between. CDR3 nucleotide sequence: TGTGCCAGCAGCGACGGATACATGAACACTGAAGCTTTCTTT. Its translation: CASSDGYMNTEAFF.

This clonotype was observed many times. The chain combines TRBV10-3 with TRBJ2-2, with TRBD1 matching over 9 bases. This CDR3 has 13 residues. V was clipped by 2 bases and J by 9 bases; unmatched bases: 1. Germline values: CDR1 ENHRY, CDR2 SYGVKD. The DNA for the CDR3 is TGTGCCATCAGTGAGACAGGGGGCCGGGAGCTGTTTTTT. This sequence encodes CAISETGGRELFF.

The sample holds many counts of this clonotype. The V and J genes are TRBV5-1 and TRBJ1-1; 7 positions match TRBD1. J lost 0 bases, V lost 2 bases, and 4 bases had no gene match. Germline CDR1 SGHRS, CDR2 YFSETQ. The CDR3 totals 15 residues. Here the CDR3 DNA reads TGCGCCAGCAGCTTACGACAGGGCCTGAACACTGAAGCTTTCTTT. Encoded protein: CASSLRQGLNTEAFF. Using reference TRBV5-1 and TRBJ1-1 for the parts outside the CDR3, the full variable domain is KAGVTQTPRYLIKTRGQQVTLSCSPISGHRSVSWYQQTPGQGLQFLFEYFSETQRNKGNFPGRFSGRQFSNSRSEMNVSTLELGDSALYLCASSLRQGLNTEAFFGQGTRLTVV.

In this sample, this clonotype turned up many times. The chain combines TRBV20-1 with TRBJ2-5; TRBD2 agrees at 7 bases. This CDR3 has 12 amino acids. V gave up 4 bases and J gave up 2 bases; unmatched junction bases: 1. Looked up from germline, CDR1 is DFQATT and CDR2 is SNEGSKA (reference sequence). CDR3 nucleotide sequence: TGCAGTGCTATCGGGGGGCAAGAGACCCAGTACTTC. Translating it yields CSAIGGQETQYF.

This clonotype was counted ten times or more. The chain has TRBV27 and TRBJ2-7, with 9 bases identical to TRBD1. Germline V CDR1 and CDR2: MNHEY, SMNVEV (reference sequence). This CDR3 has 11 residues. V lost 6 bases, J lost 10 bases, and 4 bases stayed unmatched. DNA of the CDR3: TGTGCCAGCAGGGGACAGGGTTTCCAGTACTTC. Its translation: CASRGQGFQYF.

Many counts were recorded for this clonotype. This CDR3 is CASSLGQGSNGYTF. The CDR3 DNA follows: TGTGCCAGCTCACTAGGACAGGGGAGTAACGGCTACACCTTC. The chain links TRBV18 to TRBJ1-2; TRBD1 matches 9 bases. The CDR3 loop spans 14 amino acids. With V trimmed by 4 bases and J by 8 bases, 8 bases remained unmatched. CDR1 is KGHSH and CDR2 is LQKENI in the germline V gene. Based on the CDR3 plus reference TRBV18 and TRBJ1-2, the full variable domain is NAGVMQNPRHLVRRRGQEARLRCSPMKGHSHVYWYRQLPEEGLKFMVYLQKENIIDESGMPKERFSAEFPKEGPSILRIQQVVRGDSAAYFCASSLGQGSNGYTFGSGTRLTVV.

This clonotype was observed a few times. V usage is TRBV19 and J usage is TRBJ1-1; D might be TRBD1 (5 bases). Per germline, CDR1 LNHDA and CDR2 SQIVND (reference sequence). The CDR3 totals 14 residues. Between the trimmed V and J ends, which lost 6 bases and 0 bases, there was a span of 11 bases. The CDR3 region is CASSWGRMNTEAFF. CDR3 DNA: TGTGCCAGTAGCTGGGGACGGATGAACACTGAAGCTTTCTTT.